Presented here are 10 T cell receptor beta chains from one specimen sequenced in a study of blood T cell repertoires in COVID-19. Sequenced by immunoSEQ multiplex PCR; TCRdb stores in-frame clones only, minus some. The table has about 270,000 clones, about four fifths seen once; the top ten hold roughly 5%. The sequenced material came from peripheral blood. Every receptor here comes from a man older than 75 with acute or convalescent COVID-19.

This chain connects TRBV28 to TRBJ1-3; 7 bases are shared with TRBD1. V dropped 6 bases and J dropped 0; count of bases not matched to a gene: 14. This CDR3 region has 18 residues. Germline assignment: CDR1 MDHEN and CDR2 SYDVKM. CDR3 sequence (DNA): TGTGCCAGCAGCCGGCATGGGGACAGATATTCCTCTGGAAACACCATATATTTT. The encoded protein is CASSRHGDRYSSGNTIYF.

The rearrangement joins TRBV5-1 to TRBJ2-7, with a possible D match to TRBD1 (5 bases). Germline CDR1 SGHRS, CDR2 YFSETQ. V was shortened by 5 bases and J by 0 bases, with 12 bases between the two germline ends. This CDR3 region has 14 residues. This CDR3 reads CASRQTGDSYEQYF. For the CDR3, the DNA is TGCGCCAGCAGACAAACAGGCGACTCCTACGAGCAGTACTTC. Filled out from reference TRBV5-1 and TRBJ2-7, the complete variable domain reads KAGVTQTPRYLIKTRGQQVTLSCSPISGHRSVSWYQQTPGQGLQFLFEYFSETQRNKGNFPGRFSGRQFSNSRSEMNVSTLELGDSALYLCASRQTGDSYEQYFGPGTRLTVT.

CDR3 residues: CATSRDPFGLQGTTNEKLFF. The CDR3 DNA reads TGTGCCACCAGCAGAGATCCTTTTGGATTACAGGGCACAACTAATGAAAAACTGTTTTTT. The gene calls are TRBV15 and TRBJ1-4; possible D gene TRBD1, 6 bases. This CDR3 is 20 amino acids long. Trimming removed 0 bases from V and 0 bases from J, with 20 bases in between. Germline loops: CDR1 LNHNV, CDR2 YYDKDF (reference sequence).

The CDR3 protein is CASSQRLAGSSTDTQYF. In DNA form, the CDR3 reads TGTGCCAGCAGCCAGCGACTAGCAGGATCTAGCACAGATACGCAGTATTTT. This chain connects TRBV4-2 to TRBJ2-3, with 7 bases aligning to TRBD2. From germline, CDR1 is LGHNA and CDR2 YNFKEQ. This CDR3 comprises 17 residues. Trimming took 3 bases from V and 0 from J; bases not matched to a gene: 9.

CDR3 coding DNA: TGTGCCAGCAGCTTTGACAGTCCTAGCACAGATACGCAGTATTTT. This gives the protein CASSFDSPSTDTQYF. The chain carries TRBV13 and TRBJ2-3, with a possible D match to TRBD1 (5 bases). Trimming shortened V by 3 bases and J by 0 bases, and 10 bases separated the two germline ends. The CDR3 totals 15 residues. Germline values: CDR1 PRHDT, CDR2 FYEKMQ (reference sequence).

This chain links TRBV7-9 with TRBJ2-5; D is uncertain. V was clipped by 1 base and J by 1 base, with 16 bases between them. The CDR3 runs to 17 residues. Germline V gene sequence: CDR1 SEHNR, CDR2 FQNEAQ (reference sequence). The CDR3 sequence is CASSLGVGVVPQETQYF. The CDR3 nucleotides are TGTGCCAGCAGCTTAGGAGTCGGAGTAGTACCCCAAGAGACCCAGTACTTC.

The V and J genes are TRBV19 and TRBJ2-5; tentatively, D is TRBD1 (6 bases). The CDR3 spans 14 residues. Germline values: CDR1 LNHDA, CDR2 SQIVND (reference sequence). With 5 bases removed from V and 2 bases from J, the gap between germline ends came to 12 bases. The CDR3 spells CASSPGTSQETQYF. CDR3 coding DNA: TGTGCCAGTAGTCCGGGGACATCTCAAGAGACCCAGTACTTC.

The rearrangement joins TRBV6-5 to TRBJ2-2, with D possibly being TRBD2 (6 bases). Trimming took off 5 bases at V and 6 bases at J, with 13 bases between the two ends. The V gene's germline CDR1 is MNHEY and CDR2 SVGAGI. CDR3 length: 14 residues. The CDR3 is CASSTPGRPGELFF. The CDR3 DNA sequence: TGTGCCAGCAGTACCCCAGGGAGGCCCGGGGAGCTGTTTTTT.

V gene TRBV7-9 combines with J gene TRBJ2-5; 8 bases align to TRBD1. Trimming removed 5 bases from V and 5 bases from J; junction bases left unmatched: 7. Germline-derived CDR1 and CDR2 are SEHNR and FQNEAQ (reference sequence). CDR3 length: 14 amino acids. The CDR3 coding sequence is TGTGCCAGCAGCCGAGGACAGGGTTTGGAGACCCAGTACTTC. Translated: CASSRGQGLETQYF. Full variable domain (outside the CDR3, taken from reference TRBV7-9 and TRBJ2-5): DTGVSQNPRHKITKRGQNVTFRCDPISEHNRLYWYRQTLGQGPEFLTYFQNEAQLEKSRLLSDRFSAERPKGSFSTLEIQRTEQGDSAMYLCASSRGQGLETQYFGPGTRLLVL.

This clone was counted a single time. The rearrangement links TRBV12-3 or TRBV12-4 to TRBJ1-2, with D tentatively TRBD1 (6 bases). V lost 1 base, J lost 4 bases, and 7 bases lay in between. CDR3 length equals 13 residues. The CDR3 loop reads CASSLGTVYGYTF. CDR3 bases: TGTGCCAGCAGTTTAGGGACAGTCTATGGCTACACCTTC.